Below are 24 T cell receptor beta chains sequenced from a single sample in a study of human T cells and chemical hapten exposure. TCRdb called the RACE reads again in MiXCR, with one record for every CDR3 protein. The table includes some 180,000 distinct CDR3 sequences, 20% to 25% detected once. Time point: patch test 3, about 24 weeks after DPC sensitization. As to treatment: therapeutic diphenylcyclopropenone sensitization with weekly scalp DPC. This specimen consisted of whole blood, obtained in connection with sensitization to the hapten diphenylcyclopropenone (DPC). All receptors derive from a woman in her 40s with alopecia areata. Some clones in this sample may be carry-over from other donors' samples.

This clonotype showed up just a few times. The chain uses TRBV20-1 and TRBJ2-2, with 15 positions matching TRBD2. The CDR3 is 17 amino acids. CDR1 DFQATT and CDR2 SNEGSKA come from the germline V gene (reference sequence). V lost 6 bases to trimming and J lost 1 base; unmatched junction nucleotides: 6. The CDR3 reads CSAELGLAGGNTGELFF. Written as DNA, the CDR3 is TGCAGTGCAGAGTTGGGACTAGCGGGAGGGAACACCGGGGAGCTGTTTTTT.

Ten or more counts support this clonotype. CDR3 DNA: TGTGCCAGCAGCTTTCAGCGGGAGGGGGAGCAGTACTTC. This sequence encodes CASSFQREGEQYF. This chain uses TRBV7-9 with TRBJ2-7; 10 nucleotides agree with TRBD2. V dropped 3 bases and J dropped 7; count of bases not matched to a gene: 3. Per germline, CDR1 SEHNR and CDR2 FQNEAQ (reference sequence). The CDR3 loop spans 13 amino acids.

The chain carries TRBV24-1 and TRBJ2-5; no definite D call. The CDR3 spans 15 residues. Germline loops: CDR1 KGHDR, CDR2 SFDVKD. The V and J ends lost 3 bases and 5 bases respectively, with 15 bases between them. In DNA form, the CDR3 reads TGTGCCACCAGTGATCATGGGGTCGTCTCGGAGACCCAGTACTTC. Translation: CATSDHGVVSETQYF.

This clonotype turned up a few times. The chain couples TRBV28 to TRBJ2-3; 8 bases map to TRBD2. The CDR3 extends over 13 amino acids. The germline V gene has CDR1 MDHEN and CDR2 SYDVKM. V gave up 7 bases and J gave up 4 bases; unmatched junction bases: 4. CDR3 loop: CASTRGGPDTQYF. The CDR3 nucleotides read TGTGCCAGCACCCGGGGGGGGCCAGATACGCAGTATTTT. Supplemented by reference TRBV28 and TRBJ2-3, the full variable domain reads DVKVTQSSRYLVKRTGEKVFLECVQDMDHENMFWYRQDPGLGLRLIYFSYDVKMKEKGDIPEGYSVSREKKERFSLILESASTNQTSMYLCASTRGGPDTQYFGPGTRLTVL.

The chain is built from TRBV20-1 and TRBJ2-5, with 9 bases matching TRBD2. In germline, CDR1 is DFQATT, CDR2 SNEGSKA (reference sequence). V lost 6 bases and J lost 1; bases outside the gene matches: 12. This CDR3 has 16 residues. CDR3 bases: TGCAGTGCAGGGGGTCCCGGACTAGCGTTCCAAGAGACCCAGTACTTC. Protein product: CSAGGPGLAFQETQYF.

This clonotype was recorded once. This chain connects TRBV18 to TRBJ2-7, with TRBD1 matching 8 bases. Germline CDR1 and CDR2: KGHSH and LQKENI. The CDR3 has 13 residues. V lost 5 bases to trimming and J lost 6 bases; unmatched junction nucleotides: 6. This chain's CDR3 is CASSGQGTGEQYF. Written as DNA, the CDR3 is TGTGCCAGCTCAGGACAGGGTACGGGCGAGCAGTACTTC.

This clonotype was seen only a few times. V is TRBV7-9 and J is TRBJ2-7, with a tentative D call TRBD1 (5 bases). Germline loops: CDR1 SEHNR, CDR2 FQNEAQ (reference sequence). The CDR3 is 14 amino acids. The V gene lost 5 bases and the J gene lost 3 bases, with 14 bases spanning the gap. The CDR3 spells CASSHSLTDYEQYF. The CDR3 DNA reads as TGTGCCAGCAGCCACAGCTTGACAGACTACGAGCAGTACTTC.

The gene calls are TRBV18 and TRBJ1-3; unclear D gene. V was trimmed by 3 bases and J by 0 bases, leaving 6 bases between them. The CDR3 is 14 amino acids. CDR1 is KGHSH, CDR2 LQKENI, per germline. CDR3 nucleotide sequence: TGTGCCAGCTCACCTAGCCACTCTGGAAACACCATATATTTT. It is translated as CASSPSHSGNTIYF.

The rearrangement links TRBV9 to TRBJ2-1; D is unresolved. This CDR3 region has 13 residues. Germline CDR1 is SGDLS and CDR2 is YYNGEE. V was shortened by 3 bases and J by 2 bases, with 6 bases between the two germline ends. DNA of the CDR3: TGTGCCAGCAGCGAAGCCCCCTACAATGAGCAGTTCTTC. Translation gives CASSEAPYNEQFF. Full variable domain (outside the CDR3, taken from reference TRBV9 and TRBJ2-1): DSGVTQTPKHLITATGQRVTLRCSPRSGDLSVYWYQQSLDQGLQFLIQYYNGEERAKGNILERFSAQQFPDLHSELNLSSLELGDSALYFCASSEAPYNEQFFGPGTRLTVL.

The rearrangement joins TRBV28 to TRBJ2-3; TRBD1 matches at 10 bases. The ends lost 6 bases at V and 5 bases at J; junction bases unmatched: 8. CDR1 and CDR2 from the germline V gene are MDHEN and SYDVKM. This CDR3 region has 15 residues. DNA for the CDR3: TGTGCCAGCAGGGATCGGACAGGGGGTCAAGATACGCAGTATTTT. Translated: CASRDRTGGQDTQYF. Looking up the rest from reference TRBV28 and TRBJ2-3 gives the full variable domain: DVKVTQSSRYLVKRTGEKVFLECVQDMDHENMFWYRQDPGLGLRLIYFSYDVKMKEKGDIPEGYSVSREKKERFSLILESASTNQTSMYLCASRDRTGGQDTQYFGPGTRLTVL.

This sequence joins TRBV7-2 and TRBJ2-1, with D unresolved. Germline V CDR1 and CDR2: SGHTA, FQGNSA. V lost 1 base and J 5 bases, leaving 9 bases between the germline ends. The CDR3 is 14 residues long. The CDR3 nucleotides read TGTGCCAGCAGCTTAGGGGCTGGAAACAATGAGCAGTTCTTC. Protein: CASSLGAGNNEQFF. Full variable domain (remainder filled in from reference TRBV7-2 and TRBJ2-1): GAGVSQSPSNKVTEKGKDVELRCDPISGHTALYWYRQSLGQGLEFLIYFQGNSAPDKSGLPSDRFSAERTGGSVSTLTIQRTQQEDSAVYLCASSLGAGNNEQFFGPGTRLTVL.

The table lists this clonotype with a few counts. This chain connects TRBV4-1 to TRBJ2-7; no definite D call. The CDR3 has 14 amino acids. CDR1 and CDR2 (germline): MGHRA, YSYEKL. Trimming pared 0 bases from V and 4 bases from J, leaving 10 bases between. The CDR3 spells CASSQEDGPYEQYF. CDR3 nucleotides: TGCGCCAGCAGCCAAGAGGACGGACCTTACGAGCAGTACTTC.

V gene TRBV29-1 combines with J gene TRBJ2-1; D may be TRBD2 (6 bases). This CDR3 region has 13 residues. Between the trimmed V and J ends, which lost 7 bases and 8 bases, there was a span of 18 bases. Germline V gene lookup returns CDR1 SQVTM and CDR2 ANQGSEA. CDR3 residues: CSGGRFSRDEQFF. CDR3 DNA: TGCAGCGGGGGGAGGTTCTCCAGGGATGAGCAGTTCTTC.

The gene calls are TRBV5-6 and TRBJ1-2, with 8 bases aligning to TRBD1. CDR1 is SGHDT and CDR2 is YYEEEE in the germline V gene. Trimming cost V 1 base and J 8 bases; bases outside gene matches: 7. The CDR3 totals 14 residues. CDR3: CASSLRTGSLGYTF. The CDR3 DNA sequence: TGTGCCAGCAGCTTGAGGACAGGGTCGCTCGGCTACACCTTC.

This clonotype was detected only a few times. The chain links TRBV29-1 to TRBJ2-1; the D gene could be TRBD1 or TRBD2 (5 bases each). Trimming took off 6 bases at V and 4 bases at J, with 25 bases between the two ends. CDR1 SQVTM and CDR2 ANQGSEA come from the germline V gene. The CDR3 runs 17 residues. In DNA, the CDR3 is TGCAGCGTGTACGGGACCGAAGAAGAAGAGGGGTACAATGAGCAGTTCTTC. Protein sequence: CSVYGTEEEEGYNEQFF.

The chain links TRBV12-3 or TRBV12-4 to TRBJ2-7; D unclear. The V gene lost 6 bases and the J gene lost 0 bases, with 6 bases spanning the gap. This CDR3 is 12 amino acids long. DNA of the CDR3: TGTGCCAGCAGCCACCCCTCCTACGAGCAGTACTTC. It translates to CASSHPSYEQYF.

This clonotype was seen a few times. The rearrangement uses TRBV24-1 and TRBJ2-5; D gene unclear. The CDR3 length is 13 residues. In germline, CDR1 is KGHDR, CDR2 SFDVKD. V was pared by 9 bases and J by 5 bases, with 15 bases between. The DNA of the CDR3 is TGTGCCACCGCCGACGGGCCGGTGGAGACCCAGTACTTC. Translating gives CATADGPVETQYF.

This clonotype occurred many times. This sequence joins TRBV6-6 and TRBJ2-1, with TRBD2 matching over 9 bases. The V gene end was trimmed by 9 bases and the J gene end by 2 bases; junction bases not matched to a gene: 5. CDR3 length equals 14 residues. Germline CDR1 MNHNY, CDR2 SVGAGI (reference sequence). The CDR3 is CASSAGGAYNEQFF. CDR3 bases: TGTGCCAGTTCAGCGGGAGGCGCCTACAATGAGCAGTTCTTC.

V gene TRBV6-1 combines with J gene TRBJ2-3; no clear D gene. The CDR3 is 13 residues long. The ends were cut back, 2 bases at V and 2 bases at J, with 5 bases in the middle. Germline V gene data show CDR1 as MNHNS and CDR2 as SASEGT. CDR3 bases: TGTGCCAGCAGTGAACAGAACACAGATACGCAGTATTTT. Its translation is CASSEQNTDTQYF.

V is TRBV29-1 and J is TRBJ2-3; 10 nucleotides align to TRBD1. The junction had 10 bases not matched to a gene; V was cut back by 7 bases and J by 6 bases. The germline gives CDR1 SQVTM, CDR2 ANQGSEA. The CDR3 is 14 residues long. CDR3 DNA: TGCAGCGCCCCCGGGACAGGGGTGGGGGATACGCAGTATTTT. Protein: CSAPGTGVGDTQYF.

The rearrangement joins TRBV20-1 to TRBJ2-1, with TRBD1 identical over 11 bases. There are 15 residues in the CDR3. Per germline, CDR1 DFQATT and CDR2 SNEGSKA (reference sequence). The CDR3 loop reads CSALSGTGGYNEQFF. The CDR3, as DNA: TGCAGCGCTCTATCCGGGACAGGGGGCTACAATGAGCAGTTCTTC.

This sequence joins TRBV12-3 or TRBV12-4 and TRBJ1-3; 8 positions match TRBD1. The CDR3 length is 14 residues. Trimming cost V 6 bases and J 3 bases; bases outside gene matches: 4. This CDR3 reads CASSPTGGGNTIYF. The CDR3, as DNA: TGTGCCAGCAGCCCAACAGGGGGTGGAAACACCATATATTTT.

This sequence joins TRBV18 and TRBJ2-2; D uncertain. The CDR3 is 16 residues long. Germline V lookup: CDR1 KGHSH, CDR2 LQKENI. Trimming shortened V by 3 bases and J by 0 bases, and 11 bases separated the two germline ends. The CDR3 loop reads CASSPRTQPNTGELFF. The DNA of the CDR3 is TGTGCCAGCTCACCGAGGACGCAGCCGAACACCGGGGAGCTGTTTTTT.

The chain carries TRBV7-9 and TRBJ2-5; D unclear. This CDR3 spans 12 amino acids. V shed 0 bases and J shed 9 bases, with 8 bases lying between them. In germline, CDR1 is SEHNR, CDR2 FQNEAQ (reference sequence). CDR3 protein: CASSLAPGAQYF. The CDR3 nucleotides read TGTGCCAGCAGCTTAGCCCCTGGGGCCCAGTACTTC.